This T cell receptor beta chain is drawn from a study of beta chain features in type 1 diabetes. On the study more broadly: Healthy donors and patients had similar age, gender and cell yields. Overall study results and limits: There was a moderate but significant shortening of TCRB CDR3s in all four CD4+ subsets of Type 1 diabetes patients.

Blood was collected once per donor into heparin, averaging approximately 110 mL. A sort by CD45RO/CCR7/CD25/CD127/CD95/CD27 yielded CD4+ naive, central memory, regulatory and stem cell-like memory cells. Every bit of the isolated RNA underwent reverse transcription, so sequencing read expressed TCRB transcripts. Sequencing of stem cell-like memory T cell samples yielded some 1 million reads on average. Clones were sequenced by immunoSEQ multiplex PCR, and TCRdb holds only the in-frame ones, with some missing. The sample has roughly 47,000 clones, around 45% seen once. V lost 10 bases and J lost 2, with 12 bases in between. Germline values: CDR1 MNHEY, CDR2 SVGAGI. The CDR3 covers 13 residues. Comment on this clone: Its antigen is currently unknown.

V and J are TRBV6-5 and TRBJ1-5, with a tentative D call TRBD1 (6 bases). This clonotype was sampled from a man aged 25-45 years with type 1 diabetes. Source material: stem cell memory CD4+ T cells from blood. CDR3 sequence: CANARTGNQPQHF. The CDR3, as DNA: TGTGCCAACGCTAGGACAGGCAATCAGCCCCAGCATTTT.